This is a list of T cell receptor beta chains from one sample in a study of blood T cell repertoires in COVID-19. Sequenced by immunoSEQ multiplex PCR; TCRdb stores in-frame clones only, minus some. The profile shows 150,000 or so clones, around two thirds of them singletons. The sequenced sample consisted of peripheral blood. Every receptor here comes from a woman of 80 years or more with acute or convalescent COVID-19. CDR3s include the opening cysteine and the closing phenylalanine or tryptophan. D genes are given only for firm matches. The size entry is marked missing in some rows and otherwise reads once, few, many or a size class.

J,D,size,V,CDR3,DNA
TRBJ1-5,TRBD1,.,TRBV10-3,CAIRGTGEFNQPQHF,TGTGCCATCAGAGGGACAGGGGAATTCAATCAGCCCCAGCATTTT
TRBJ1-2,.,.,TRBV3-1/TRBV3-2,CASSQVTGVGRYTF,TGTGCCAGCAGCCAAGTTACGGGGGTAGGCCGGTACACCTTC
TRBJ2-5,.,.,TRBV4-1,CASSQDRGTQYF,TGCGCCAGCAGCCAAGATCGGGGGACCCAGTACTTC
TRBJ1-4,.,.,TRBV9,CASSGYRTRLFF,TGTGCCAGCAGCGGATATCGGACTCGACTGTTTTTT
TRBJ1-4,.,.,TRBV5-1,CASSLTGASGEKLFF,TGCGCCAGCAGTCTTACTGGGGCTTCGGGTGAAAAACTGTTTTTT
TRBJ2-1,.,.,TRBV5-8,CASGAGVYNEQFF,TGTGCCAGTGGGGCTGGGGTTTACAATGAGCAGTTCTTC
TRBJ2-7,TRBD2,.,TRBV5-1,CASSLTSGPLSEQYF,TGCGCCAGCAGCCTCACTAGCGGGCCCCTAAGCGAGCAGTACTTC
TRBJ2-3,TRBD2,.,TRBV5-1,CASKREGGTDTQYF,TGCGCCAGCAAGCGGGAGGGCGGCACAGATACGCAGTATTTT
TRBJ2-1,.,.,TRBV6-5,CASRPGHASDEQFF,TGTGCCAGCCGACCGGGACACGCATCCGATGAGCAGTTCTTC
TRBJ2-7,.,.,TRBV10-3,CATNRDRGLAADYEQYF,TGTGCCACAAACCGGGACAGGGGACTAGCGGCGGACTACGAGCAGTACTTC
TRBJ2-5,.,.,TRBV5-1,CASSLAPGPQETQYF,TGCGCCAGCAGCTTGGCCCCAGGGCCTCAAGAGACCCAGTACTTC
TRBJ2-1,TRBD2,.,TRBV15,CATSARTSGRALGSYNEQFF,TGTGCCACCAGCGCACGAACTAGCGGGAGGGCATTAGGTTCCTACAATGAGCAGTTCTTC
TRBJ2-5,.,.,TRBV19,CASSMSPSLETQYF,TGTGCCAGTAGTATGTCGCCTAGCTTGGAGACCCAGTACTTC
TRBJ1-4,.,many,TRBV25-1,CASSQGQMSTNEKLFF,TGTGCCAGCAGTCAAGGACAGATGAGCACTAATGAAAAACTGTTTTTT
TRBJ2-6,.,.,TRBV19,CASTPARAGANVLTF,TGTGCCAGTACCCCGGCGAGGGCTGGGGCCAACGTCCTGACTTTC
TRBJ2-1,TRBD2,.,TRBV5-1,CASSPLAGGRSYNEQFF,TGCGCCAGCAGCCCACTAGCGGGAGGCCGCTCCTACAATGAGCAGTTCTTC
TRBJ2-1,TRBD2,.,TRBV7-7,CASSMGLDGNEQFF,TGTGCCAGCAGCATGGGACTAGATGGCAATGAGCAGTTCTTC
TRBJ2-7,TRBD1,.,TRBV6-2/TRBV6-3,CASSPGGSRDEQYF,TGTGCCAGCAGTCCAGGGGGTTCCAGGGACGAGCAGTACTTC
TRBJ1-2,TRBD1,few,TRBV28,CASSKGQNFNYGYTF,TGTGCCAGCAGCAAGGGACAGAACTTTAACTATGGCTACACCTTC
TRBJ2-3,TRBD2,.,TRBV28,CASRAGATDTQYF,TGTGCCAGCAGAGCGGGAGCTACAGATACGCAGTATTTT
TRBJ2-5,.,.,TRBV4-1,CASSPWGGSSETQYF,TGCGCCAGCAGCCCTTGGGGCGGCTCCTCAGAGACCCAGTACTTC
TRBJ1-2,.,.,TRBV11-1,CASSSPANYGYTF,TGTGCCAGCAGCTCCCCGGCTAACTATGGCTACACCTTC
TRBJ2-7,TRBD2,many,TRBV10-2,CASTGTSGYEQYF,TGCGCCAGCACCGGGACTAGCGGGTACGAGCAGTACTTC
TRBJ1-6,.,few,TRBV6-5,CASSNYRDSPLHF,TGTGCCAGCAGTAACTACAGGGACTCACCCCTCCACTTT
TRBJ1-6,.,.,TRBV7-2,CASSFLPNRVLTPLHF,TGTGCCAGCAGTTTCTTACCCAACAGGGTATTGACACCCCTCCACTTT
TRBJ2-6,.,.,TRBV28,CASSRQGAGANVLTF,TGTGCCAGCAGTCGGCAGGGCGCTGGGGCCAACGTCCTGACTTTC
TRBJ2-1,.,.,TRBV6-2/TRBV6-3,CASSLFEGVGGEQFF,TGTGCCAGCAGTCTTTTCGAGGGAGTGGGCGGTGAGCAGTTCTTC
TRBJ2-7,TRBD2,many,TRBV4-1,CASSHPREGGPYEQYF,TGCGCCAGCAGCCACCCCAGGGAGGGAGGACCTTACGAGCAGTACTTC
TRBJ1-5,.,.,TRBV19,CASSIALQGDQPQHF,TGTGCCAGTAGTATAGCCTTACAGGGAGATCAGCCCCAGCATTTT
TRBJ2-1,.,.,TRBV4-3,CASSQGLLNEQFF,TGCGCCAGCAGCCAGGGACTCCTCAATGAGCAGTTCTTC
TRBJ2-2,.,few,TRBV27,CASRLMSSEFTGELFF,TGTGCCAGCAGACTGATGTCTAGCGAATTCACCGGGGAGCTGTTTTTT
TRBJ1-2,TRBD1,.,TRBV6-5,CASRGQRDYGYTF,TGTGCCAGCAGGGGACAGCGAGACTATGGCTACACCTTC
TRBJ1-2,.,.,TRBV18,CASSPPSTGLAFGGYTF,TGTGCCAGCTCACCACCGAGCACAGGGTTGGCTTTCGGTGGCTACACCTTC
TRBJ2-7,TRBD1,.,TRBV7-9,CASSYDRVVDEQYF,TGTGCCAGCAGCTATGACAGGGTTGTCGACGAGCAGTACTTC
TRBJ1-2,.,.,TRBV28,CASSFGQLGYGYTF,TGTGCCAGCAGTTTTGGACAGCTGGGCTATGGCTACACCTTC
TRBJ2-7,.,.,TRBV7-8,CASSSLSGSGSYEQYF,TGTGCCAGCAGCTCTCTCTCGGGTAGCGGAAGCTACGAGCAGTACTTC
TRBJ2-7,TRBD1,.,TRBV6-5,CASSYSPGQGFYEQYF,TGTGCCAGCAGTTACTCCCCGGGACAGGGGTTCTACGAGCAGTACTTC
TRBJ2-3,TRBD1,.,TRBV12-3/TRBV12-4,CALEDRLTDTQYF,TGTGCACTTGAGGACAGGCTCACAGATACGCAGTATTTT
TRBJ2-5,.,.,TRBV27,CASSTGSPGTQYF,TGTGCCAGCAGCACCGGGAGCCCAGGGACCCAGTACTTC
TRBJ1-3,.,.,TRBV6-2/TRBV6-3,CASSPTGHTIYF,TGTGCCAGCAGCCCGACAGGCCACACCATATATTTT
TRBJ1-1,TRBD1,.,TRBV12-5,CASGLDRGAGVNTEAFF,TGTGCTAGTGGTCTAGACAGGGGGGCCGGGGTGAACACTGAAGCTTTCTTT
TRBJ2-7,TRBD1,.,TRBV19,CASSRDSPHEQYF,TGTGCCAGTAGTAGGGACAGTCCCCACGAGCAGTACTTC
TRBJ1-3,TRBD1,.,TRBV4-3,CASSRDRAGNTIYF,TGCGCCAGCAGCCGGGACAGGGCTGGAAACACCATATATTTT
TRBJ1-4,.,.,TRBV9,CASSVAGGGSGEKLFF,TGTGCCAGCAGCGTAGCGGGGGGGGGTTCGGGTGAAAAACTGTTTTTT
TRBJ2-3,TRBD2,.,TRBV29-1,CSVELAGGVRDTQYF,TGCAGCGTTGAACTAGCGGGAGGAGTTCGTGATACGCAGTATTTT
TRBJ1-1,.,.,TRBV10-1,CASRAGPGTEAFF,TGCGCCAGCAGGGCGGGTCCGGGCACTGAAGCTTTCTTT
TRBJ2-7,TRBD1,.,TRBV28,CATRDRPYEQYF,TGTGCCACCCGGGACAGGCCCTACGAGCAGTACTTC
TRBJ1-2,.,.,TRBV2,CASTLDYGYTF,TGTGCCAGCACCCTAGACTATGGCTACACCTTC
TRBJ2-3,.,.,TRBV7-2,CASSPSTDTQYF,TGTGCCAGCAGCCCAAGCACAGATACGCAGTATTTT
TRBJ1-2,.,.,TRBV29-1,CSGGGGAVYGYTF,TGCAGCGGGGGTGGTGGGGCGGTCTATGGCTACACCTTC
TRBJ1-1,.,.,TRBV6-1,CASSESVQNQKAFF,TGTGCCAGCAGTGAATCGGTGCAAAACCAAAAAGCTTTCTTT
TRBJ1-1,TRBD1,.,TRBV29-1,CSARTGEDTEAFF,TGCAGCGCCCGGACAGGGGAGGACACTGAAGCTTTCTTT
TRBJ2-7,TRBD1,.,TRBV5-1,CASSLLPGQSTYEQYF,TGCGCCAGCAGCCTCCTACCGGGACAGTCTACCTACGAGCAGTACTTC
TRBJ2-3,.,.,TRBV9,CASSVGGAPTDTQYF,TGTGCCAGCAGCGTGGGGGGAGCACCGACAGATACGCAGTATTTT
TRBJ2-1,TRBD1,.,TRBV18,CASSPTQGAQANEQFF,TGTGCCAGCTCCCCCACCCAGGGGGCGCAAGCCAATGAGCAGTTCTTC
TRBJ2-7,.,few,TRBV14,CASSQDRFGQGGYEQYF,TGTGCCAGCAGCCAAGATCGGTTTGGCCAGGGCGGATACGAGCAGTACTTC
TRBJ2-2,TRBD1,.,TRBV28,CASSESGQGDTGELFF,TGTGCCAGCAGTGAATCGGGACAGGGTGACACCGGGGAGCTGTTTTTT
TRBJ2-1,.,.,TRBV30,CAWSTKGGYNEQFF,TGTGCCTGGAGTACAAAGGGGGGGTACAATGAGCAGTTCTTC
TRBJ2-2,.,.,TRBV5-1,CASSLGGEAGELFF,TGCGCCAGCAGCTTGGGAGGGGAGGCCGGGGAGCTGTTTTTT
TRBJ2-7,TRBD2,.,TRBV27,CASISLTSATYEQYF,TGTGCCAGCATTTCATTGACTAGCGCAACCTACGAGCAGTACTTC